These T cell receptor beta chains were read from a single sample in a study of T cell changes during pregnancy in multiple sclerosis. The data were produced by immunoSEQ multiplex PCR, yet TCRdb's version contains in-frame clones alone and is incomplete. The table lists some 90,000 clones, 92% of them singletons. The sample was peripheral blood, taken in the first trimester of pregnancy. The receptors derive from a female donor with multiple sclerosis, enrolled in a pregnancy study. CDR3s include the opening cysteine and the closing phenylalanine or tryptophan. The order of the fields is D gene, clone size, V gene, J gene, CDR3 protein, CDR3 DNA. The D gene is left open where the match is weak. Only part of the rows carry a size: once, few, many, or a class if the clone is expanded.

d_gene: TRBD1
abundance: .
v_gene: TRBV5-6
j_gene: TRBJ2-7
CDR3aa: CASSFGTGSYEQYF
CDR3nt: TGTGCCAGCAGCTTTGGGACAGGGTCCTACGAGCAGTACTTC

d_gene: TRBD1
abundance: .
v_gene: TRBV6-1
j_gene: TRBJ1-2
CDR3aa: CASRSGTGPDGYTF
CDR3nt: TGTGCCAGCAGATCCGGGACAGGACCCGATGGCTACACCTTC

d_gene: .
abundance: .
v_gene: TRBV30
j_gene: TRBJ2-7
CDR3aa: CAWSVGSAYEQYF
CDR3nt: TGTGCCTGGAGTGTTGGCAGTGCCTACGAGCAGTACTTC

d_gene: .
abundance: .
v_gene: TRBV27
j_gene: TRBJ2-7
CDR3aa: CASSFRSAYEQYF
CDR3nt: TGTGCCAGCAGTTTTCGGTCGGCCTACGAGCAGTACTTC

d_gene: TRBD2
abundance: .
v_gene: TRBV10-3
j_gene: TRBJ2-7
CDR3aa: CAISGLAGAYEQYF
CDR3nt: TGTGCCATCAGTGGACTAGCGGGTGCCTACGAGCAGTACTTC

d_gene: .
abundance: .
v_gene: TRBV30
j_gene: TRBJ1-3
CDR3aa: CAWSTNRISGNTIYF
CDR3nt: TGTGCCTGGAGTACAAACAGGATCTCTGGAAACACCATATATTTT

d_gene: TRBD1
abundance: .
v_gene: TRBV10-3
j_gene: TRBJ1-2
CDR3aa: CAISMTGGDGYTF
CDR3nt: TGTGCCATCAGTATGACAGGGGGAGATGGCTACACCTTC

d_gene: TRBD1
abundance: .
v_gene: TRBV6-1
j_gene: TRBJ1-1
CDR3aa: CASSGTGGTEAFF
CDR3nt: TGTGCCAGCAGTGGGACAGGGGGCACTGAAGCTTTCTTT

d_gene: .
abundance: .
v_gene: TRBV4-1
j_gene: TRBJ2-3
CDR3aa: CASSLEGRSTDTQYF
CDR3nt: TGCGCCAGCAGCCTGGAGGGGCGTAGCACAGATACGCAGTATTTT

d_gene: TRBD1
abundance: .
v_gene: TRBV9
j_gene: TRBJ2-3
CDR3aa: CASSSPGGQGSDTQYF
CDR3nt: TGTGCCAGCAGCTCCCCTGGTGGACAGGGTTCAGATACGCAGTATTTT

d_gene: .
abundance: .
v_gene: TRBV5-1
j_gene: TRBJ1-1
CDR3aa: CASSLDQGSTEAFF
CDR3nt: TGCGCCAGCAGCTTGGACCAGGGGTCCACTGAAGCTTTCTTT

d_gene: TRBD1
abundance: few
v_gene: TRBV27
j_gene: TRBJ2-7
CDR3aa: CASSPPGTGGHEQYF
CDR3nt: TGTGCCAGCAGTCCTCCCGGGACAGGGGGCCACGAGCAGTACTTC

d_gene: TRBD2
abundance: .
v_gene: TRBV5-1
j_gene: TRBJ2-1
CDR3aa: CASKPTGGNEQFF
CDR3nt: TGCGCCAGCAAACCTACGGGGGGGAATGAGCAGTTCTTC

d_gene: .
abundance: .
v_gene: TRBV28
j_gene: TRBJ2-1
CDR3aa: CASSPRDTAYNEQFF
CDR3nt: TGTGCCAGCAGCCCCCGGGACACTGCCTACAATGAGCAGTTCTTC

d_gene: TRBD1
abundance: .
v_gene: TRBV11-2
j_gene: TRBJ2-7
CDR3aa: CASSLDLGGGSYEQYF
CDR3nt: TGTGCCAGCAGCTTAGATCTAGGGGGCGGCTCCTACGAGCAGTACTTC

d_gene: .
abundance: .
v_gene: TRBV29-1
j_gene: TRBJ2-3
CDR3aa: CSVDRGADTQYF
CDR3nt: TGCAGCGTTGACAGGGGCGCAGATACGCAGTATTTT

d_gene: .
abundance: .
v_gene: TRBV28
j_gene: TRBJ1-2
CDR3aa: CASNLIGDYGYTF
CDR3nt: TGTGCCAGCAATTTAATAGGGGACTATGGCTACACCTTC

d_gene: .
abundance: .
v_gene: TRBV18
j_gene: TRBJ1-2
CDR3aa: CASSPKTENYGYTF
CDR3nt: TGTGCCAGCTCACCAAAGACAGAAAACTATGGCTACACCTTC

d_gene: .
abundance: .
v_gene: TRBV4-1
j_gene: TRBJ1-5
CDR3aa: CASSQDRDNQPQHF
CDR3nt: TGCGCCAGCAGCCAAGACAGGGACAATCAGCCCCAGCATTTT

d_gene: .
abundance: .
v_gene: TRBV9
j_gene: TRBJ1-2
CDR3aa: CASSAGGKGSFNYGYTF
CDR3nt: TGTGCCAGCAGCGCTGGAGGGAAAGGGAGCTTTAACTATGGCTACACCTTC

d_gene: TRBD2
abundance: .
v_gene: TRBV30
j_gene: TRBJ2-2
CDR3aa: CAWRAMRLAANTGELFF
CDR3nt: TGTGCCTGGAGGGCGATGAGACTAGCGGCGAACACCGGGGAGCTGTTTTTT

d_gene: TRBD2
abundance: .
v_gene: TRBV10-1
j_gene: TRBJ2-1
CDR3aa: CASSESVAGLYGDEQFF
CDR3nt: TGCGCCAGCAGTGAGTCGGTAGCGGGACTTTATGGGGATGAGCAGTTCTTC

d_gene: TRBD2
abundance: .
v_gene: TRBV10-3
j_gene: TRBJ2-7
CDR3aa: CAISESASGSYEQYF
CDR3nt: TGTGCCATCAGTGAGTCTGCTAGCGGCTCCTACGAGCAGTACTTC

d_gene: .
abundance: .
v_gene: TRBV6-6
j_gene: TRBJ2-3
CDR3aa: CASSYSETYTDTQYF
CDR3nt: TGTGCCAGCAGTTACTCGGAGACCTACACAGATACGCAGTATTTT

d_gene: .
abundance: .
v_gene: TRBV29-1
j_gene: TRBJ2-7
CDR3aa: CSVEGEGTSYEQYF
CDR3nt: TGCAGCGTGGAGGGGGAGGGGACCTCCTACGAGCAGTACTTC

d_gene: .
abundance: .
v_gene: TRBV11-1
j_gene: TRBJ2-7
CDR3aa: CASSLRLDRIEQYF
CDR3nt: TGTGCCAGCAGCTTAAGATTGGACAGAATCGAGCAGTACTTC

d_gene: TRBD2
abundance: .
v_gene: TRBV19
j_gene: TRBJ2-2
CDR3aa: CASSIVRREGRTGELFF
CDR3nt: TGTGCCAGTAGTATAGTGCGGCGGGAGGGTAGGACCGGGGAGCTGTTTTTT

d_gene: .
abundance: .
v_gene: TRBV4-1
j_gene: TRBJ1-3
CDR3aa: CASSQVYGGTSRNTIYF
CDR3nt: TGCGCCAGCAGCCAAGTTTACGGCGGGACTAGTAGAAACACCATATATTTT

d_gene: .
abundance: once
v_gene: TRBV9
j_gene: TRBJ1-1
CDR3aa: CASSVASGTVNTEAFF
CDR3nt: TGTGCCAGCAGCGTAGCTAGCGGGACGGTGAACACTGAAGCTTTCTTT

d_gene: TRBD1
abundance: once
v_gene: TRBV7-9
j_gene: TRBJ1-5
CDR3aa: CASSLGQGVQPQHF
CDR3nt: TGTGCCAGCAGCTTAGGACAGGGGGTACAGCCCCAGCATTTT

d_gene: .
abundance: .
v_gene: TRBV11-1
j_gene: TRBJ1-2
CDR3aa: CASSAFRGDSRGDYGYTF
CDR3nt: TGTGCCAGCAGCGCCTTTCGAGGGGACTCCAGAGGGGACTATGGCTACACCTTC

d_gene: .
abundance: .
v_gene: TRBV6-6
j_gene: TRBJ1-5
CDR3aa: CASSYKGGTNQPQHF
CDR3nt: TGTGCCAGCAGTTACAAGGGGGGGACTAACCAGCCCCAGCATTTT

d_gene: TRBD1
abundance: .
v_gene: TRBV7-9
j_gene: TRBJ1-1
CDR3aa: CASSLANRDRMNTEAFF
CDR3nt: TGTGCCAGCAGCTTAGCAAACCGGGACAGGATGAACACTGAAGCTTTCTTT

d_gene: TRBD2
abundance: .
v_gene: TRBV5-4
j_gene: TRBJ2-1
CDR3aa: CASSRIAGEWNEQFF
CDR3nt: TGTGCCAGCAGCCGAATAGCGGGAGAGTGGAATGAGCAGTTCTTC

d_gene: .
abundance: .
v_gene: TRBV5-6
j_gene: TRBJ2-5
CDR3aa: CASSHARRDLRETQYF
CDR3nt: TGTGCCAGCAGCCATGCGAGGCGGGACCTCCGAGAGACCCAGTACTTC

d_gene: TRBD1
abundance: .
v_gene: TRBV6-5
j_gene: TRBJ2-7
CDR3aa: CASMGQGSYEQYF
CDR3nt: TGTGCCAGCATGGGACAGGGCTCCTACGAGCAGTACTTC

d_gene: TRBD1
abundance: .
v_gene: TRBV7-9
j_gene: TRBJ2-3
CDR3aa: CASRGQGAEAQYF
CDR3nt: TGTGCCAGCAGGGGACAGGGGGCTGAAGCGCAGTATTTT

d_gene: .
abundance: few
v_gene: TRBV30
j_gene: TRBJ1-1
CDR3aa: CAWNGGSTEAFF
CDR3nt: TGTGCCTGGAATGGGGGGAGCACTGAAGCTTTCTTT

d_gene: TRBD1
abundance: .
v_gene: TRBV6-1
j_gene: TRBJ2-5
CDR3aa: CASSAGTGKTQYF
CDR3nt: TGTGCCAGCAGCGCCGGGACAGGCAAGACCCAGTACTTC

d_gene: .
abundance: .
v_gene: TRBV4-1
j_gene: TRBJ2-7
CDR3aa: CASSRDTSPEQYF
CDR3nt: TGCGCCAGCAGCCGGGACACTAGTCCCGAGCAGTACTTC

d_gene: TRBD2
abundance: .
v_gene: TRBV5-1
j_gene: TRBJ2-7
CDR3aa: CASSQTSGSTREQYF
CDR3nt: TGCGCCAGCAGCCAAACTAGCGGGAGTACGCGCGAGCAGTACTTC

d_gene: TRBD1
abundance: .
v_gene: TRBV5-6
j_gene: TRBJ2-7
CDR3aa: CASSRAADRVYF
CDR3nt: TGTGCCAGCAGTCGGGCCGCGGACAGGGTTTACTTC